The 15 T cell receptor beta chains in this list originate from one sample, sequenced in a study of blood T cell repertoires in COVID-19. This table comes from immunoSEQ multiplex PCR, and its TCRdb copy is limited to in-frame clones, with some not included. The top ten hold 10% of the sample, which has 110,000 or so clones, roughly 80% seen once. Sequences were obtained from peripheral blood. The receptors stem from a human donor in a cohort sampled during active COVID-19.

The genes are TRBV5-1 and TRBJ2-1; no definite D call. The CDR3 sequence is 11 residues long. V lost 0 bases to trimming and J lost 15 bases, with 10 bases between them. Germline lookup yields CDR1 SGHRS and CDR2 YFSETQ. The CDR3 is CASSLAVDWFF. For the CDR3, the DNA is TGCGCCAGCAGCTTGGCTGTAGATTGGTTCTTC. The variable domain in full, completed from reference TRBV5-1 and TRBJ2-1, reads KAGVTQTPRYLIKTRGQQVTLSCSPISGHRSVSWYQQTPGQGLQFLFEYFSETQRNKGNFPGRFSGRQFSNSRSEMNVSTLELGDSALYLCASSLAVDWFFGPGTRLTVL.

The V gene is TRBV29-1, the J gene TRBJ2-7; D is perhaps TRBD1 (5 bases). The CDR3 has 11 residues. V shed 3 bases and J shed 4 bases, with 7 bases lying between them. The germline CDR1 and CDR2 sequences are SQVTM and ANQGSEA. The DNA for the CDR3 is TGCAGCGTTGAGGACATTTACGAGCAGTACTTC. This translates into CSVEDIYEQYF.

The chain joins TRBV18 to TRBJ1-2; possibly TRBD1 for D (6 bases). This CDR3 has 13 amino acids. CDR1 and CDR2 (germline): KGHSH, LQKENI. V gave up 8 bases and J gave up 4 bases, with 14 bases separating them. CDR3 amino acids: CASPADSFYGYTF. CDR3 DNA: TGTGCCAGCCCGGCGGACAGCTTCTATGGCTACACCTTC.

The gene calls are TRBV5-3 and TRBJ2-7, with TRBD1 matching 7 bases. TRBV5-3 is given ORF status, its function remaining uncertain. The V and J ends lost 2 bases and 7 bases, in that order; junction bases with no gene match: 9. The CDR3 length is 14 residues. CDR3 in amino acids: CARSLGDRACEQYF. The DNA for the CDR3 is TGTGCCAGAAGCTTAGGCGACAGGGCCTGTGAGCAGTACTTC.

The chain carries TRBV6-1 and TRBJ2-7; 8 bases are shared with TRBD2. The CDR3 loop spans 15 amino acids. The germline gives CDR1 MNHNS, CDR2 SASEGT. The J segment lost 3 bases and the V segment lost 1 base, leaving 5 bases of the junction unmatched. The CDR3 protein is CASSEGAGGHYEQYF. CDR3 DNA: TGTGCCAGCAGTGAAGGGGCGGGGGGCCACTACGAGCAGTACTTC.

V gene TRBV6-5 combines with J gene TRBJ2-6; possibly TRBD2 for D (5 bases). In germline, CDR1 is MNHEY, CDR2 SVGAGI. Trimming cost V 8 bases and J 5 bases, with 13 bases left between them. The CDR3 loop spans 14 amino acids. For the CDR3, the DNA is TGTGCCAGCCTCGACCTCGGGAGGGCCAACGTCCTGACTTTC. Amino acid sequence: CASLDLGRANVLTF.

This clone was counted once. Here the CDR3 DNA reads TGTGCCAGTAGTATGTCTAGCGGATCCGAACGGGCCAAAAACATTCAGTACTTC. Residues: CASSMSSGSERAKNIQYF. The V call is TRBV19, the J call TRBJ2-4; 7 bases line up with TRBD2. Germline loops: CDR1 LNHDA, CDR2 SQIVND (reference sequence). This CDR3 comprises 18 residues. The V and J ends lost 3 bases and 1 base, in that order; junction bases with no gene match: 12.

V gene TRBV10-2 combines with J gene TRBJ1-1; 8 nucleotides agree with TRBD1. Per germline, CDR1 WSHSY and CDR2 SAAADI. After removal of 8 bases from V and 1 base from J, the junction contained 9 bases not matched to a gene. There are 15 residues in the CDR3. In DNA form, the CDR3 reads TGCGCCAGCTCCCCCGGACAGGGAAGGAACACTGAAGCTTTCTTT. Its protein is CASSPGQGRNTEAFF.

This chain links TRBV5-8 with TRBJ2-1; TRBD2 is a possible D gene (5 bases). With 4 bases removed from V and 8 bases from J, the gap between germline ends came to 22 bases. The CDR3 contains 16 residues. Per germline, CDR1 SGHTS and CDR2 YDEGEE. CDR3: CASSPNPGTLADEQFF. For the CDR3, the DNA is TGTGCCAGCAGCCCTAACCCCGGTACCCTAGCCGATGAGCAGTTCTTC.

As concerns this clone: Its ends do not fully match the called genes, so a read error is possible. This chain links TRBV5-1 with TRBJ2-1, with TRBD1 as a possible D gene (6 bases). There are 12 residues in the CDR3. Germline V gene data show CDR1 as SGHRS and CDR2 as YFSETQ. The CDR3 protein is CASSQPQGVELF. The CDR3 DNA is TGCGCCAGCAGCCAGCCACAGGGCGTGGAGCTCTTC.

The chain recombines TRBV13 with TRBJ1-1, with D unclear. The V gene lost 3 bases and the J gene lost 4 bases, with 12 bases spanning the gap. The CDR3 loop spans 14 amino acids. Germline-derived CDR1 and CDR2 are PRHDT and FYEKMQ (reference sequence). CDR3 nucleotides: TGTGCCAGCAGCTTCTACGGGAAAATCACTGAAGCTTTCTTT. Amino acid sequence: CASSFYGKITEAFF.

The genes are TRBV29-1 and TRBJ1-2; D call uncertain. Germline lookup yields CDR1 SQVTM and CDR2 ANQGSEA. V lost 0 bases to trimming and J lost 2 bases, with 19 bases between them. The CDR3 has 17 amino acids. The CDR3 coding sequence is TGCAGCGTTGAAGATTTTGGGCAGGTCGGGAAGAACTATGGCTACACCTTC. Protein sequence: CSVEDFGQVGKNYGYTF.

The rearrangement links TRBV7-9 to TRBJ1-2, with 10 bases that match TRBD1. Unmatched junction bases numbered 5, after V lost 1 base and J lost 0 bases. The CDR3 has 17 amino acids. CDR1 SEHNR and CDR2 FQNEAQ come from the germline V gene (reference sequence). The CDR3 bases are TGTGCCAGCAGCTTAGTACGGGGACAGGGGTCTAACTATGGCTACACCTTC. It yields the protein CASSLVRGQGSNYGYTF.

This CDR3 reads CASRKPSGANVLTF. In DNA form, the CDR3 reads TGTGCCAGTAGGAAACCCAGTGGGGCCAACGTCCTGACTTTC. This sequence joins TRBV19 and TRBJ2-6; D is uncertain. Germline CDR1 LNHDA, CDR2 SQIVND (reference sequence). V lost 6 bases and J lost 3, with 9 bases in between. The CDR3 loop spans 14 amino acids.

This chain uses TRBV3-1 (or the pseudogene TRBV3-2) with TRBJ1-2; 8 nucleotides align to TRBD1. V trimming: 0 bases; J trimming: 6 bases; junction bases outside the gene matches: 9. Germline V gene data show CDR1 as LGHDT and CDR2 as YNNKEL (reference sequence). CDR3 length: 16 amino acids. The CDR3 DNA is TGTGCCAGCAGCCAAGACCGAACGGACAGGGTCGATGGCTACACCTTC. Its protein product is CASSQDRTDRVDGYTF.